The 17 T cell receptor beta chains in this list originate from one sample, sequenced in a study of T cells after yellow fever vaccination. TCRdb passed the 5' RACE reads through MiXCR, listing each CDR3 protein once. Of approximately 340,000 distinct CDR3 sequences detected, approximately 9% appear once; the ten largest clones hold 15% to 20%. Sample: PBMCs, taken on the day of the first yellow fever vaccination. These receptors were collected from a man aged 18 to 29 who received the YFV17D yellow fever vaccine.

The genes are TRBV4-3 and TRBJ2-5; D unresolved. Germline values: CDR1 LGHNA, CDR2 YSLEER. The CDR3 loop spans 14 amino acids. V was shortened by 0 bases and J by 4 bases, with 9 bases between the two germline ends. CDR3 protein: CASSQEGGVETQYF. In DNA form, the CDR3 reads TGCGCCAGCAGCCAAGAAGGTGGGGTAGAGACCCAGTACTTC.

In its sample, this clonotype was seen many times. The genes are TRBV7-2 and TRBJ2-3; 10 positions match TRBD1. Germline trimming cut 3 bases from V and 5 bases from J; bases unmatched to any gene: 2. Germline lookup yields CDR1 SGHTA and CDR2 FQGNSA. The CDR3 runs to 14 residues. CDR3 residues: CASSLDRGEDTQYF. The CDR3, as DNA: TGTGCCAGCAGCTTGGACAGGGGGGAAGATACGCAGTATTTT.

This clonotype was observed a handful of times. V is TRBV9 and J is TRBJ1-5; D gene ambiguous. CDR1 SGDLS and CDR2 YYNGEE come from the germline V gene. This CDR3 region has 12 residues. The V end was cut by 0 bases, the J end by 9 bases, with 7 bases between. The CDR3 DNA reads TGTGCCAGCAGCGTAGCAGACGGGCCCCAGCATTTT. Protein sequence: CASSVADGPQHF.

The chain employs TRBV4-1 and TRBJ2-3; 9 bases agree with TRBD2. This CDR3 contains 16 residues. With V trimmed by 1 base and J by 4 bases, 6 bases remained unmatched. Germline CDR1 reads MGHRA; CDR2 reads YSYEKL. In DNA, the CDR3 is TGCGCCAGCAGCCAAGTTGTTAGCGGGGGCCCAGATACGCAGTATTTT. It translates to CASSQVVSGGPDTQYF.

The V call is TRBV5-1, the J call TRBJ2-7; the D call may be TRBD1 or TRBD2 (6 bases each). This CDR3 has 14 amino acids. The V and J ends lost 3 bases and 5 bases respectively, with 15 bases between them. The germline CDR1 and CDR2 sequences are SGHRS and YFSETQ. CDR3 protein: CASSWGGTTNEQYV. DNA of the CDR3: TGCGCCAGCAGCTGGGGCGGGACAACCAACGAGCAGTACGTC.

V usage is TRBV6-1 and J usage is TRBJ2-3; D uncertain. CDR3 length: 13 residues. V lost 2 bases to trimming and J lost 1 base, with 4 bases between them. In germline, CDR1 is MNHNS, CDR2 SASEGT. The CDR3 DNA reads as TGTGCCAGCAGTGAAACCGGCACAGATACGCAGTATTTT. Translating it yields CASSETGTDTQYF.

This chain links TRBV7-2 with TRBJ2-7, with 7 bases identical to TRBD2. J gave up 5 bases and V 1 base, and 5 bases lay outside the gene matches. Germline loops: CDR1 SGHTA, CDR2 FQGNSA. CDR3 length: 14 amino acids. CDR3 nucleotides: TGTGCCAGCAGCTTAGAGCGGGGCAGGAACGAGCAGTACGTC. Translating gives CASSLERGRNEQYV.

This chain uses TRBV7-3 with TRBJ2-3, with D perhaps given as TRBD1 or TRBD2 (5 bases each). V lost 5 bases and J lost 3, with 9 bases in between. The CDR3 contains 13 residues. Germline V gives CDR1 SGHTA, CDR2 FQGTGA. CDR3 loop: CASSRGLTDTQYF. The CDR3 nucleotides are TGTGCCAGCAGCCGGGGCCTGACAGATACGCAGTATTTT. Supplemented by reference TRBV7-3 and TRBJ2-3, the full variable domain reads GAGVSQTPSNKVTEKGKYVELRCDPISGHTALYWYRQSLGQGPEFLIYFQGTGAADDSGLPNDRFFAVRPEGSVSTLKIQRTERGDSAVYLCASSRGLTDTQYFGPGTRLTVL.

The sample holds many counts of this clonotype. One junction end does not reproduce the germline sequence, and a read error may be involved. J is TRBJ2-3 and V is TRBV3-1; 7 bases agree with TRBD2. CDR1 and CDR2 from the germline V gene are LGHDT and YNNKEL (reference sequence). The length of the CDR3 is 13 residues. CDR3 coding DNA: TGTGCCAGCAGCCAAGAGAAAGGACTAGTCTTAAATTTT. The encoded protein is CASSQEKGLVLNF.

In its sample, this clonotype was seen a few times. V and J are TRBV20-1 and TRBJ2-7, with D possibly TRBD2 on 5 matching bases. The germline V gene encodes CDR1 DFQATT and CDR2 SNEGSKA (reference sequence). This CDR3 comprises 12 residues. The V end was cut by 6 bases, the J end by 2 bases, with 11 bases between. The DNA of the CDR3 is TGCAGTGCAAGGGAGAAAACCTACGAGCAGTACGTC. This encodes CSAREKTYEQYV.

This clonotype was seen more than once but under ten times. The chain has TRBV28 and TRBJ1-1; 8 bases fit TRBD1. Germline lookup yields CDR1 MDHEN and CDR2 SYDVKM. This CDR3 contains 14 residues. The V segment lost 6 bases and the J segment 4 bases; nucleotides outside the gene matches: 7. For the CDR3, the DNA is TGTGCCAGCAGGTCAGGGGGCGCAGGCACTGAAGCTTTCTTT. It translates to CASRSGGAGTEAFF. Full variable domain (remainder filled in from reference TRBV28 and TRBJ1-1): DVKVTQSSRYLVKRTGEKVFLECVQDMDHENMFWYRQDPGLGLRLIYFSYDVKMKEKGDIPEGYSVSREKKERFSLILESASTNQTSMYLCASRSGGAGTEAFFGQGTRLTVV.

This clonotype occurred a few times. CDR3 loop: CASSVFRTSGTQETQYF. Written as DNA, the CDR3 is TGCGCCAGCAGCGTGTTCCGGACTAGCGGGACCCAAGAGACCCAGTACTTC. The chain carries TRBV5-1 and TRBJ2-5, with TRBD2 identical over 12 bases. CDR1 and CDR2 (germline): SGHRS, YFSETQ. The CDR3 length is 17 residues. Trimming at V came to 4 bases and at J to 1 base, leaving 8 bases not matched to a gene.

The J gene is TRBJ2-3, the V gene TRBV29-1; the D gene is possibly TRBD2 (7 bases). The CDR3 spans 13 residues. CDR1 is SQVTM, CDR2 ANQGSEA, per germline. V was clipped by 7 bases and J by 6 bases, with 17 bases between them. CDR3 residues: CSGGGGGHDTQYF. The CDR3 DNA reads TGCAGCGGAGGGGGGGGAGGTCACGATACGCAGTATTTT.

This chain connects TRBV20-1 to TRBJ2-7; TRBD1 matches 7 bases. The CDR3 spans 13 residues. Per germline, CDR1 DFQATT and CDR2 SNEGSKA (reference sequence). V shed 6 bases and J 1 base; nucleotides not matched to a gene: 6. In DNA form, the CDR3 reads TGCAGTGCGACAGACAGGGTGTCCTACGAGCAGTACTTC. Translated, it gives CSATDRVSYEQYF.

This clonotype occurred a few times. The chain links TRBV6-2 or TRBV6-3 to TRBJ1-1; 7 bases match TRBD1. The CDR3 consists of 16 residues. Losses at the gene ends were 6 bases for V and 2 bases for J; bases not matched to a gene: 12. The germline V gene encodes CDR1 MNHEY and CDR2 SVGEGT. The chain's CDR3 is CASRSRRQGGNTEAFF. For the CDR3, the DNA is TGTGCCAGCAGATCCCGCCGACAGGGCGGAAACACTGAAGCTTTCTTT.

The CDR3 loop is CASSIATGANVLTF. In DNA form, the CDR3 reads TGTGCCAGTAGTATTGCTACCGGGGCCAACGTCCTGACTTTC. The chain links TRBV19 to TRBJ2-6, with D hard to call. The length of the CDR3 is 14 residues. Trimming removed 3 bases from V and 4 bases from J, with 7 bases in between. Germline values: CDR1 LNHDA, CDR2 SQIVND (reference sequence).

This clonotype was observed a few times. The chain links TRBV16 to TRBJ2-2; no clear D gene. The germline V and J ends were trimmed by 0 bases and 9 bases, with 11 bases remaining between them. Germline assignment: CDR1 KGHSY and CDR2 FQNENV. The CDR3 covers 14 residues. The CDR3 region has the DNA TGTGCCAGCAGCCAATCCTCCCTGGGCAGGGAGCTGTTTTTT. This translates into CASSQSSLGRELFF.